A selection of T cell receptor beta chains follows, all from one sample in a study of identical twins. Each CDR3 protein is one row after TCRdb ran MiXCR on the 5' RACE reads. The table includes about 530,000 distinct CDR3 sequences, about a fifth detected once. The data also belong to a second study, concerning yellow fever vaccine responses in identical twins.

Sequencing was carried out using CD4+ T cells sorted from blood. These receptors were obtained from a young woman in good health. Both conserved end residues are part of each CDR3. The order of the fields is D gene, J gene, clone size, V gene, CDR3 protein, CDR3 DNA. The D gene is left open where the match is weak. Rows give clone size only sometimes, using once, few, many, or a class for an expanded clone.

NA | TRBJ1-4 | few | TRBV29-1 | CSVARGEKLFF | TGCAGCGTTGCCAGGGGTGAAAAACTGTTTTTT
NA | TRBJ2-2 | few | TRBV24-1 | CATSDIQQITGELFF | TGTGCCACCAGTGATATCCAACAGATCACCGGGGAGCTGTTTTTT
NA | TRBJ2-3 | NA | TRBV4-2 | CASSQDRGAYTDTQYF | TGTGCCAGCAGCCAAGATAGGGGGGCCTACACAGATACGCAGTATTTT
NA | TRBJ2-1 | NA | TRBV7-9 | CASSPRMNEQFF | TGTGCCAGCAGCCCCCGGATGAATGAGCAGTTCTTC
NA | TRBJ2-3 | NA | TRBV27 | CASSLARAGADTQYF | TGTGCCAGCAGTTTGGCCCGAGCTGGCGCAGATACGCAGTATTTT
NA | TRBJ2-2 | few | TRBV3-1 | CASSQQPGSNTGELFF | TGTGCCAGCAGCCAACAACCGGGTTCGAACACCGGGGAGCTGTTTTTT
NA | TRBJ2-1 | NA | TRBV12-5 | CASGPRLRDSEQFF | TGTGCTAGTGGTCCCCGACTTCGTGACAGTGAGCAGTTCTTC
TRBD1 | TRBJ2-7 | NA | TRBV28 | CASSLPPGQKSGTDSYEQYF | TGTGCCAGCAGTTTACCCCCGGGACAGAAGAGCGGCACCGATTCCTACGAGCAGTACTTC
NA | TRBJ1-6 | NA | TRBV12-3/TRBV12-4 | CASSLEFSSPLHF | TGTGCCAGCAGTTTGGAGTTTTCTTCACCCCTCCACTTT
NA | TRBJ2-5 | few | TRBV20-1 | CSARGTHLETQYF | TGCAGTGCTAGAGGCACCCATCTGGAGACCCAGTACTTC
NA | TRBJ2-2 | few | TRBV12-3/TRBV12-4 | CASRRLVGNTGELFF | TGTGCCAGCAGGAGACTAGTTGGCAACACCGGGGAGCTGTTTTTT
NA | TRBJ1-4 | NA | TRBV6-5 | CASSYSGAANEKLFF | TGTGCCAGCAGTTACTCGGGGGCTGCTAATGAAAAACTGTTTTTT
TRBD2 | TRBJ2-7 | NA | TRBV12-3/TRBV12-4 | CASRLGLAGGDEQYF | TGTGCCAGCAGACTGGGACTAGCGGGAGGTGACGAGCAGTACTTC
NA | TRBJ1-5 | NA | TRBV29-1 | CSVTGFGGGSNQPQHF | TGCAGCGTGACAGGATTTGGAGGCGGTAGCAATCAGCCCCAGCATTTT
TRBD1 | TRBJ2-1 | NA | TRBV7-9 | CASSFQGASYNEQFF | TGTGCCAGCAGCTTTCAGGGGGCGTCCTACAATGAGCAGTTCTTC
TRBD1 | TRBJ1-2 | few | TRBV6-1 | CASATGVYGYTF | TGTGCCAGCGCTACAGGGGTCTATGGCTACACCTTC
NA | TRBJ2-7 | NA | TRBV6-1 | CASSRSQGGSSYEQYF | TGTGCCAGCAGTCGTTCACAGGGTGGGAGCTCCTACGAGCAGTACTTC
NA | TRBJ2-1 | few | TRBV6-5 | CASSYRNEQFF | TGTGCCAGCAGTTACAGGAATGAGCAGTTCTTC
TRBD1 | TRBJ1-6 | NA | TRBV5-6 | CASSLGVVGTGNSPLHF | TGTGCCAGCAGCTTGGGCGTCGTGGGGACAGGGAATTCACCCCTCCACTTT
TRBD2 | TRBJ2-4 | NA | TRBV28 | CASSPSGLADLNIQYF | TGTGCCAGCAGTCCCTCGGGACTAGCGGACTTAAACATTCAGTACTTC
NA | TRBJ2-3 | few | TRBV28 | CASSLRGRRTDTQYF | TGTGCCAGCAGTTTACGGGGGCGCAGGACAGATACGCAGTATTTT
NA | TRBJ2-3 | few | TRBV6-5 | CASSYDTYGTDTQYF | TGTGCCAGCAGTTACGATACTTACGGCACAGATACGCAGTATTTT
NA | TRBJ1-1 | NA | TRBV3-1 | CASSPGGWDPYAEAFF | TGTGCCAGCAGCCCCGGGGGTTGGGATCCCTATGCTGAAGCTTTCTTT
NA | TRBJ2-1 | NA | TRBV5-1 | CASSLARPWTGTNSYNEQFF | TGCGCCAGCAGCTTGGCTCGTCCATGGACCGGGACAAACTCCTACAATGAGCAGTTCTTC
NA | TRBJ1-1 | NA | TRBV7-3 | CASSFGSNTEAFF | TGTGCCAGCAGCTTCGGTTCGAACACTGAAGCTTTCTTT
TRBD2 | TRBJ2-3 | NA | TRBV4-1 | CASSHEGLAGGAGEYF | TGCGCCAGCAGCCATGAGGGACTAGCGGGGGGGGCCGGGGAGTATTTT
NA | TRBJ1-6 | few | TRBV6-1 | CASTDSRASYNSPLHF | TGTGCCAGCACCGACAGTCGAGCGTCCTATAATTCACCCCTCCACTTT
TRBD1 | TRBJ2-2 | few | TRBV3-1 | CASSQVDRGLNTGELFF | TGTGCCAGCAGCCAGGTCGACAGGGGGCTAAACACCGGGGAGCTGTTTTTT
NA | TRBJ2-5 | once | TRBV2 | CASTPGPETQYF | TGTGCCAGCACACCAGGCCCGGAGACCCAGTACTTC
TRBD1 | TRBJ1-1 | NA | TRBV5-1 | CASTLSGGNTEAFF | TGCGCCAGCACCTTATCAGGGGGGAACACTGAAGCTTTCTTT
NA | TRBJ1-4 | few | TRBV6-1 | CASTSGGSDEKLFF | TGTGCCAGCACCAGTGGGGGTTCGGATGAAAAACTGTTTTTT
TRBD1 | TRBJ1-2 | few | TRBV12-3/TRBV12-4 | CASGGQGANYGYTF | TGTGCCAGCGGGGGACAGGGGGCTAACTATGGCTACACCTTC
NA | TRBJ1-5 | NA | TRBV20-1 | CSAPRRGRQPQHF | TGCAGTGCCCCAAGGCGGGGGAGGCAGCCCCAGCATTTT
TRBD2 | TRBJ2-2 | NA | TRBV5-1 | CASRLADDTGELFF | TGCGCCAGCCGACTAGCGGATGACACCGGGGAGCTGTTTTTT
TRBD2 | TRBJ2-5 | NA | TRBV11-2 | CASSQGLTSAGETQYF | TGTGCCAGCAGCCAAGGCCTGACTAGCGCTGGTGAGACCCAGTACTTC
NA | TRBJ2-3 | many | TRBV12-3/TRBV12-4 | CASSYITDTQYF | TGTGCCAGCAGTTATATAACAGATACGCAGTATTTT
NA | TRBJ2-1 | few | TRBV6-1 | CASSPLGRGYNEQFF | TGTGCCAGCAGCCCCCTCGGAAGGGGGTACAATGAGCAGTTCTTC
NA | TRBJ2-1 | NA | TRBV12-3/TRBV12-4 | CASSFEGGGSGNEQFF | TGTGCCAGCAGTTTCGAGGGAGGGGGGTCGGGCAATGAGCAGTTCTTC
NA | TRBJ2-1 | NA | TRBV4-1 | CASSQDSRDGNEQFF | TGCGCCAGCAGCCAAGATTCGCGGGATGGCAATGAGCAGTTCTTC
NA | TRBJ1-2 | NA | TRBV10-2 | CASSESGLRPYGYTF | TGCGCCAGCAGTGAGTCTGGGCTTCGGCCGTATGGCTACACCTTC
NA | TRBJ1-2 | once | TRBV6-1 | CASSVGRGSNYGYTF | TGTGCCAGCAGTGTCGGTAGGGGTTCTAACTATGGCTACACCTTC
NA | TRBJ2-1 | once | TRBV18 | CASSPRRLGTYNEQFF | TGTGCCAGCTCACCACGGCGACTAGGGACCTACAATGAGCAGTTCTTC
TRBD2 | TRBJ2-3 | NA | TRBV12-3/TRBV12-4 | CASSYRTSRGGDTQYF | TGTGCCAGCAGCTATAGGACTAGTCGGGGCGGGGATACGCAGTATTTT
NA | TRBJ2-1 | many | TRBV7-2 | CASSLSSGNNEQFF | TGTGCCAGCAGCTTATCGTCGGGTAACAATGAGCAGTTCTTC
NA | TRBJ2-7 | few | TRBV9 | CASSPRLGGTYEQYF | TGTGCCAGCAGCCCCCGACTCGGGGGTACCTACGAGCAGTACTTC
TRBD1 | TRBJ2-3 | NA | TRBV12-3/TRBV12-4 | CASSHQTGVQDTQYF | TGTGCCAGCAGCCACCAGACAGGGGTGCAAGATACGCAGTATTTT
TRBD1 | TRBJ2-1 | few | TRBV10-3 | CAISNQGARPYNEQFF | TGTGCCATCAGCAATCAGGGGGCGCGTCCCTACAATGAGCAGTTCTTC
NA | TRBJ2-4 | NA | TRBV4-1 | CASSQDPLVGLGAKNIQYF | TGCGCCAGCAGCCAAGATCCTTTAGTAGGGTTGGGGGCCAAAAACATTCAGTACTTC
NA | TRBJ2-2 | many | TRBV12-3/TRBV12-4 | CASSWNTGELFF | TGTGCCAGCAGTTGGAACACCGGGGAGCTGTTTTTT
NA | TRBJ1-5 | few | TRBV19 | CASRKGAGDNQPQHF | TGTGCCAGTAGGAAAGGGGCAGGGGACAATCAGCCCCAGCATTTT
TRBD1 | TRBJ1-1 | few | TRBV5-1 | CASSLRTGDKTEAFF | TGCGCCAGCAGCTTAAGGACAGGGGATAAGACTGAAGCTTTCTTT
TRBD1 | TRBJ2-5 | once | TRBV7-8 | CASRSQGVTQYF | TGTGCCAGCAGATCCCAGGGGGTGACCCAGTACTTC
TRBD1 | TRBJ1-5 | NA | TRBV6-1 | CASRRTGEGQPQHF | TGTGCCAGCAGACGGACAGGGGAAGGTCAGCCCCAGCATTTT
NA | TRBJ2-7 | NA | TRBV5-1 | CASSLVVQSPYEQYF | TGCGCCAGCAGCTTGGTCGTCCAGTCCCCCTACGAGCAGTACTTC
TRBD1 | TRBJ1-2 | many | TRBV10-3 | CAISEAGTGVGYTF | TGTGCCATCAGTGAGGCCGGGACAGGGGTCGGCTACACCTTC
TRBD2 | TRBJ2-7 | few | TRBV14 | CASSPTTSGRMKYEQYF | TGTGCCAGCAGCCCCACGACTAGCGGGAGAATGAAGTACGAGCAGTACTTC
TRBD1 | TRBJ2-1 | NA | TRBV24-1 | CATSSPPGTVYNEQFF | TGTGCCACCAGTTCTCCTCCCGGGACAGTATACAATGAGCAGTTCTTC
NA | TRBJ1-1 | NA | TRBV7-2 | CASSPDRIGTEAFF | TGTGCCAGCAGCCCCGACAGGATTGGTACTGAAGCTTTCTTT